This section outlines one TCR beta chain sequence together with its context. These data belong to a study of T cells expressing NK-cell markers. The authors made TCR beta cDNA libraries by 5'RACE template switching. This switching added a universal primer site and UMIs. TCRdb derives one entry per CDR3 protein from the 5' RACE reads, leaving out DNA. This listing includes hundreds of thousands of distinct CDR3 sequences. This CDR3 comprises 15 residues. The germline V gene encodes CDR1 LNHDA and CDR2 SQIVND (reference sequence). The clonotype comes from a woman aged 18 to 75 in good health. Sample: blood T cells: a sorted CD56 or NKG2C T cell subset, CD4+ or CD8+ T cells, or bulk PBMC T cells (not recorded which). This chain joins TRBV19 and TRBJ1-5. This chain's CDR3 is CASSIRPTSNQPQHF.